Each of the 12 T cell receptor beta chains below was sequenced from the same sample in a study of blood T cell repertoires in COVID-19. Clones were sequenced by immunoSEQ multiplex PCR, and TCRdb holds only the in-frame ones, with some missing. The profile shows 150,000 or so clones, 84% of them singletons. Input material: PBMCs or T cells enriched from blood (not recorded which). Receptors originate from a middle-aged man who had recovered from COVID-19.

The chain uses TRBV4-1 and TRBJ2-1, with D possibly TRBD2 on 5 matching bases. From germline, CDR1 is MGHRA and CDR2 YSYEKL. There are 17 residues in the CDR3. V dropped 2 bases and J dropped 0 bases, with 14 bases sitting between them. Written as DNA, the CDR3 is TGCGCCAGCAGCCAACTACAGCGGAAGGACTCCTACAATGAGCAGTTCTTC. Translated, it gives CASSQLQRKDSYNEQFF.

This clone has a handful of counts. The rearrangement links TRBV3-1 (or the pseudogene TRBV3-2) to TRBJ2-2; D is uncertain. Trimming took off 3 bases at V and 7 bases at J, with 6 bases between the two ends. This CDR3 is built from 12 residues. Germline CDR1 reads LGHDT; CDR2 reads YNNKEL (reference sequence). CDR3 protein: CASSHGIGELFF. The CDR3 bases are TGTGCCAGCAGCCATGGCATCGGGGAGCTGTTTTTT.

V and J are TRBV7-8 and TRBJ2-7; 8 bases agree with TRBD1. Germline trimming cut 3 bases from V and 3 bases from J; bases unmatched to any gene: 1. CDR3 length: 13 residues. CDR1 and CDR2 from the germline V gene are SGHVS and FQNEAQ. CDR3 nucleotides: TGTGCCAGCAGCTTCGGACAGGGCTACGAGCAGTACTTC. Translation gives CASSFGQGYEQYF.

The chain employs TRBV18 and TRBJ2-7; 9 bases agree with TRBD1. Trimming removed 5 bases from V and 2 bases from J; junction bases left unmatched: 7. The germline CDR1 and CDR2 sequences are KGHSH and LQKENI. This CDR3 is 15 amino acids long. CDR3: CASSSVGQGAYEQYF. Here the CDR3 DNA reads TGTGCCAGCTCAAGTGTGGGACAGGGAGCCTACGAGCAGTACTTC.

This chain uses TRBV19 with TRBJ1-2; 7 positions agree with TRBD1. Germline CDR1 and CDR2: LNHDA and SQIVND (reference sequence). The CDR3 consists of 14 residues. V shed 7 bases, J shed 4 bases, and the junction held 9 bases outside the gene matches. The CDR3 sequence is CASNPGQAFYGYTF. The CDR3 bases are TGTGCCAGTAACCCCGGACAGGCCTTCTATGGCTACACCTTC.

This clone has just a few counts. The chain is built from TRBV7-3 and TRBJ2-1; TRBD2 aligns across 10 bases. Trimming removed 5 bases from V and 5 bases from J; junction bases left unmatched: 3. The CDR3 length is 14 residues. CDR1 and CDR2 (germline): SGHTA, FQGTGA. CDR3 protein: CASSPGLADNEQFF. DNA for the CDR3: TGTGCCAGCAGCCCCGGACTAGCGGACAATGAGCAGTTCTTC.

The V gene is TRBV3-1 (or the pseudogene TRBV3-2), the J gene TRBJ2-3; weak D call: TRBD1 (6 bases). The CDR3 is 13 residues long. Germline V gives CDR1 LGHDT, CDR2 YNNKEL (reference sequence). V shed 8 bases and J shed 0 bases, with 9 bases lying between them. CDR3 sequence reads: CASEGVSTDTQYF. The CDR3 nucleotides read TGTGCCAGCGAGGGGGTAAGCACAGATACGCAGTATTTT.

The table lists this clone with a few counts. The CDR3 is CASSRDLHTEAFF. For the CDR3, the DNA is TGTGCCAGCAGCAGGGACTTGCACACTGAAGCTTTCTTT. The chain employs TRBV3-1 (or the pseudogene TRBV3-2) and TRBJ1-1; the D gene is possibly TRBD1 (5 bases). The V gene lost 5 bases and the J gene lost 3 bases, with 10 bases spanning the gap. The germline CDR1 and CDR2 sequences are LGHDT and YNNKEL (reference sequence). The CDR3 spans 13 residues.

The CDR3 protein is CAWSAKSGTGYSPLHF. In nucleotides, the CDR3 is TGTGCCTGGAGTGCAAAATCCGGGACAGGGTACTCACCCCTCCACTTT. The chain carries TRBV30 and TRBJ1-6, with 9 nucleotides matching TRBD1. The V gene end was trimmed by 1 base and the J gene end by 10 bases; junction bases not matched to a gene: 11. Looked up from germline, CDR1 is GTSNPN and CDR2 is SVGIG (reference sequence). The CDR3 totals 16 residues.

The gene calls are TRBV27 and TRBJ1-1; TRBD1 aligns across 9 bases. The ends lost 6 bases at V and 1 base at J; junction bases unmatched: 3. This CDR3 region has 14 residues. Germline lookup yields CDR1 MNHEY and CDR2 SMNVEV (reference sequence). The CDR3 region is CASRTGGTNTEAFF. Here the CDR3 DNA reads TGTGCCAGCAGGACAGGGGGTACGAACACTGAAGCTTTCTTT.

The chain carries TRBV4-2 and TRBJ1-6; D gene uncertain. The CDR3 sequence is 14 residues long. V lost 2 bases, J lost 7 bases, and 9 bases lay in between. Germline-derived CDR1 and CDR2 are LGHNA and YNFKEQ. The CDR3 here is CASSQTRVNSPLHF. The CDR3, as DNA: TGTGCCAGCAGCCAAACTCGGGTAAATTCACCCCTCCACTTT.

The genes are TRBV12-3 or TRBV12-4 and TRBJ1-1; no definite D call. V was trimmed by 6 bases and J by 10 bases, leaving 18 bases between them. This CDR3 comprises 13 residues. CDR3 DNA: TGTGCCAGCAGCCAAGACATCCCTGAGTCAGCTTTCTTT. Its protein is CASSQDIPESAFF.